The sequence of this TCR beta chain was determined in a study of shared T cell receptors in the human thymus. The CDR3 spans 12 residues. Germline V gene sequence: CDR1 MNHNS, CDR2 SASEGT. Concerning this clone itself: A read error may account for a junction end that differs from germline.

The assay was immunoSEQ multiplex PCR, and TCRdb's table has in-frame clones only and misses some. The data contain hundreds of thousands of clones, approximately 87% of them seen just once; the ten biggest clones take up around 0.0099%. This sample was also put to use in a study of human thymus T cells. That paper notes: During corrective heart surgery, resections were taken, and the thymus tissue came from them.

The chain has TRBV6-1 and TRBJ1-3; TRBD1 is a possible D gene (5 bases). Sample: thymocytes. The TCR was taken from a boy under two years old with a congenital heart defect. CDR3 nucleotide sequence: TGCGATACGGGGGAGGGGGGAAACACCATATATTTT. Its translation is CDTGEGGNTIYF.